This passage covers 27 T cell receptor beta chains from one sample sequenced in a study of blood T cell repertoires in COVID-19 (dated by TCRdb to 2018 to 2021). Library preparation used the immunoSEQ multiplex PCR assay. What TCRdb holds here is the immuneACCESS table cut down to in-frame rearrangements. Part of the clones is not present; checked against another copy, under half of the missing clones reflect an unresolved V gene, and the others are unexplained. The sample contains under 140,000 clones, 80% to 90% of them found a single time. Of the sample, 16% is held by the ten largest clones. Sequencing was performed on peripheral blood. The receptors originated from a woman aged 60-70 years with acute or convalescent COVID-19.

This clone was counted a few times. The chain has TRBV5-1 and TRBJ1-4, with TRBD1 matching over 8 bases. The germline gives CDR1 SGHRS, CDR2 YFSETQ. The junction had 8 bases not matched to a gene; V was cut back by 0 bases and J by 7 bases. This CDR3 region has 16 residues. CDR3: CASSLAGGGEIEKLFF. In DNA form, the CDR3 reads TGCGCCAGCAGCTTGGCAGGGGGCGGGGAAATTGAAAAACTGTTTTTT. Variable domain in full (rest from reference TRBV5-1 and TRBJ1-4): KAGVTQTPRYLIKTRGQQVTLSCSPISGHRSVSWYQQTPGQGLQFLFEYFSETQRNKGNFPGRFSGRQFSNSRSEMNVSTLELGDSALYLCASSLAGGGEIEKLFFGSGTQLSVL.

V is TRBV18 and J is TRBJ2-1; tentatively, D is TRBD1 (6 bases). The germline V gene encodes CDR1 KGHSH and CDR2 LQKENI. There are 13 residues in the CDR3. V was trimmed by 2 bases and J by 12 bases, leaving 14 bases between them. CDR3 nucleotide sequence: TGTGCCAGCTCACCAAGTGGAGGACAGATGCAGTTCTTC. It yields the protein CASSPSGGQMQFF.

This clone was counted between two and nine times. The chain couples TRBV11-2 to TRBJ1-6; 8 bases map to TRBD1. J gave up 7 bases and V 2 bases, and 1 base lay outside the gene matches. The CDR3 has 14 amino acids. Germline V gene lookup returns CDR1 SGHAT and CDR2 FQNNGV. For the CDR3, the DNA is TGTGCCAGCAGCTTACAGGGGGCAAATTCACCCCTCCACTTT. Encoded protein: CASSLQGANSPLHF.

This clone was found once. The CDR3 region has the DNA TGTGCCACATATCGCAGGGGAAATACCGCTGAGCAGTTCTTC. Its translation is CATYRRGNTAEQFF. This rearrangement joins TRBV6-5 to TRBJ2-1; D might be TRBD1 (6 bases). This CDR3 comprises 14 residues. Trimming stripped 10 bases from V and 9 bases from J, with 22 bases between. Germline V lookup: CDR1 MNHEY, CDR2 SVGAGI.

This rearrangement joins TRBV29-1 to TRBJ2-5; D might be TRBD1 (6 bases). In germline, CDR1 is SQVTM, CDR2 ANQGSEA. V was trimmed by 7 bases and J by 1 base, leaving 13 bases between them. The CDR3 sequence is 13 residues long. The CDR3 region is CSAGRDTQETQYF. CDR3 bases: TGCAGCGCCGGTCGGGACACCCAAGAGACCCAGTACTTC.

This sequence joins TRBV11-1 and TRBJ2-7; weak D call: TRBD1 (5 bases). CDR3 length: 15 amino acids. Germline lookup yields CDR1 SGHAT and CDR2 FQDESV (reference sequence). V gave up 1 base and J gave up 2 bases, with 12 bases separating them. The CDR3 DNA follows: TGTGCCAGCAGCTTAGGTTGGGGCTCACCCTACGAGCAGTACTTC. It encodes CASSLGWGSPYEQYF. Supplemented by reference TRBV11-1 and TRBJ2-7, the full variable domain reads EAEVAQSPRYKITEKSQAVAFWCDPISGHATLYWYRQILGQGPELLVQFQDESVVDDSQLPKDRFSAERLKGVDSTLKIQPAELGDSAMYLCASSLGWGSPYEQYFGPGTRLTVT.

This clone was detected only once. DNA of the CDR3: TGTGCCAGCAGCTTAAGAACAGGACCTGGTGAGACCCAGTACTTC. Residues: CASSLRTGPGETQYF. The V and J genes are TRBV7-3 and TRBJ2-5, with a weak D call TRBD1 (5 bases). The CDR3 sequence is 15 residues long. Trimming removed 1 base at V and 5 bases at J, with 14 bases between. The germline V gene has CDR1 SGHTA and CDR2 FQGTGA.

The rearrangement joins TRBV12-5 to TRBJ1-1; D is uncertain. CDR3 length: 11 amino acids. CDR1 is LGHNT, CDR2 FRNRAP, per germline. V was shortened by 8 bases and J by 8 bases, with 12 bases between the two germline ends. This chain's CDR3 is CASLEGVEAFF. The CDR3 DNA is TGTGCTAGTTTAGAGGGTGTAGAAGCTTTCTTT.

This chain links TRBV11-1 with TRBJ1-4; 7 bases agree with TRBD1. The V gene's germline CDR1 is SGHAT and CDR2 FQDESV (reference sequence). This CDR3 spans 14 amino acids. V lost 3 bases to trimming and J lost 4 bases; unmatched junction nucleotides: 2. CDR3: CASSFGDSNEKLFF. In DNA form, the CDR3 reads TGTGCCAGCAGCTTCGGGGACAGTAATGAAAAACTGTTTTTT.

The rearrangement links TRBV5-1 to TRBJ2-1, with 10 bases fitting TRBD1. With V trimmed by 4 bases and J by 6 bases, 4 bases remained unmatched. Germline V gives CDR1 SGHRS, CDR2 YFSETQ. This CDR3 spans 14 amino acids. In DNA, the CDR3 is TGCGCCAGCAGCATCCGGGACAGGGGCAATGAGCAGTTCTTC. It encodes CASSIRDRGNEQFF.

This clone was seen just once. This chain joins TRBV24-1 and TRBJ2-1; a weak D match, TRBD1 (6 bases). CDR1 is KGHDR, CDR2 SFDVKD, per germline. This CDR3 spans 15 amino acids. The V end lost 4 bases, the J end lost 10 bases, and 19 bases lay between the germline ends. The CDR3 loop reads CATSEPNRGTNEQFF. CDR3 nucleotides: TGTGCCACCAGTGAGCCAAATAGGGGGACAAACGAGCAGTTCTTC.

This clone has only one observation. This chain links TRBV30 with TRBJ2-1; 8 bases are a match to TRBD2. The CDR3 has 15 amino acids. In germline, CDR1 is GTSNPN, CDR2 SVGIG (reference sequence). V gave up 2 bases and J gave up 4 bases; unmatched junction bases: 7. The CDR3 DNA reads TGTGCCTGGAGTAATCCGGCGGGGGGTTACAATGAGCAGTTCTTC. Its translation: CAWSNPAGGYNEQFF.

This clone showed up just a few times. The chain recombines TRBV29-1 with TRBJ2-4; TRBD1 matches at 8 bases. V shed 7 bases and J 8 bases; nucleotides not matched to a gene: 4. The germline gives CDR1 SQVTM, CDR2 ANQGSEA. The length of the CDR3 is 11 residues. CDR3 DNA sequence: TGCAGCGGGACAGGGTTGGACATTCAGTACTTC. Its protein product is CSGTGLDIQYF.

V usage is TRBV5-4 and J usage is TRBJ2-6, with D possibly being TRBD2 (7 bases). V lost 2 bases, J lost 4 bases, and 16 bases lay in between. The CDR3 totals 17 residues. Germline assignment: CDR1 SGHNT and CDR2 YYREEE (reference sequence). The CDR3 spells CASSFRRGGSGANVLTF. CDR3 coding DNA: TGTGCCAGCAGCTTTCGCAGGGGAGGGAGCGGGGCCAACGTCCTGACTTTC.

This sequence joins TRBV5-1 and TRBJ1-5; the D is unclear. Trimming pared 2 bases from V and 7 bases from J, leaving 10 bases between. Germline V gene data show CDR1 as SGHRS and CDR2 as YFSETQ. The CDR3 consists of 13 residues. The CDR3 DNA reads TGCGCCAGCAGCTTACGGAAGCGGCAGCCCCAGCATTTT. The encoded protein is CASSLRKRQPQHF.

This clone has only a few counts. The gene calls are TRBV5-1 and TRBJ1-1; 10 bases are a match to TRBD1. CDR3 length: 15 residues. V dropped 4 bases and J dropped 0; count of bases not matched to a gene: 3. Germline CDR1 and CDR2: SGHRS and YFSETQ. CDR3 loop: CASSGGQGVNTEAFF. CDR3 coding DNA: TGCGCCAGCAGCGGAGGACAGGGGGTGAACACTGAAGCTTTCTTT.

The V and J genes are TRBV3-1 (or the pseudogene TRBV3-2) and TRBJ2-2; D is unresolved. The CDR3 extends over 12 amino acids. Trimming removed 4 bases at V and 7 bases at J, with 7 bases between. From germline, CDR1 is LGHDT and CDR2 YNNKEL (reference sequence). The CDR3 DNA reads TGTGCCAGCAGCCTACTTGACGGGGAGCTGTTTTTT. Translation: CASSLLDGELFF.

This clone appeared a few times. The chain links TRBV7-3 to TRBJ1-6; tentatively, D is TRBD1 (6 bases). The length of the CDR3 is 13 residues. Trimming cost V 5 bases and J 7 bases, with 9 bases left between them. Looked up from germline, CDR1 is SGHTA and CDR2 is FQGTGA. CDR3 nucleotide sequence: TGTGCCAGCAGCCGGGGACACAATTCACCCCTCCACTTT. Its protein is CASSRGHNSPLHF.

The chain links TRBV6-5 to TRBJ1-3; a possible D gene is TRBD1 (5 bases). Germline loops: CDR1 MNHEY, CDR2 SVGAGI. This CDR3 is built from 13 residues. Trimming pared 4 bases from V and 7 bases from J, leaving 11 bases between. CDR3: CASSSQTVNTIYF. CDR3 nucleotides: TGTGCCAGCAGTTCGCAGACAGTTAACACCATATATTTT.

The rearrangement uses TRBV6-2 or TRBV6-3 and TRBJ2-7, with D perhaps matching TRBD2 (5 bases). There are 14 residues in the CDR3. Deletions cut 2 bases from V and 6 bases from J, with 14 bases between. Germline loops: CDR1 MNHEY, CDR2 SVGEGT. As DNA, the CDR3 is TGTGCCAGCAGTTACCTTAGGACGGGAACCGAGCAGTACTTC. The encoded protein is CASSYLRTGTEQYF.

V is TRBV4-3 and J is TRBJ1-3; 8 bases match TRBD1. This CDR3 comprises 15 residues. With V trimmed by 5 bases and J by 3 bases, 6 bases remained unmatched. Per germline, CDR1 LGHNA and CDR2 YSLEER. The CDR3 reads CASSTGGYFGNTIYF. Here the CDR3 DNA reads TGCGCCAGCAGCACAGGGGGGTATTTTGGAAACACCATATATTTT.

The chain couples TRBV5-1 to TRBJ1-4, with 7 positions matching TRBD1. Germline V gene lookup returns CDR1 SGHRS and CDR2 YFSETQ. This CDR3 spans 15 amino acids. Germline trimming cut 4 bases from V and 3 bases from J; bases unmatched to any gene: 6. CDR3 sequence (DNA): TGCGCCAGCAGCGCCAGGGGGATTCCTAATGAAAAACTGTTTTTT. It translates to CASSARGIPNEKLFF.

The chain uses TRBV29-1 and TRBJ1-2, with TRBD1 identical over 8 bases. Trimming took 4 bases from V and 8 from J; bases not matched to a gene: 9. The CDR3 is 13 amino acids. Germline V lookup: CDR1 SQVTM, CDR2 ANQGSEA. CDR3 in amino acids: CSVGQGANKGYTF. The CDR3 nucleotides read TGCAGCGTTGGCCAGGGGGCGAATAAGGGCTACACCTTC.

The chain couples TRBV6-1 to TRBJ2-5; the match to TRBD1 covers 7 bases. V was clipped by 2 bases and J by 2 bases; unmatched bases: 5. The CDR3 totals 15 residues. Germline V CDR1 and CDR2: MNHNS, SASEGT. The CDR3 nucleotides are TGTGCCAGCAGTGAATTGACAGGGTTACAAGAGACCCAGTACTTC. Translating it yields CASSELTGLQETQYF.

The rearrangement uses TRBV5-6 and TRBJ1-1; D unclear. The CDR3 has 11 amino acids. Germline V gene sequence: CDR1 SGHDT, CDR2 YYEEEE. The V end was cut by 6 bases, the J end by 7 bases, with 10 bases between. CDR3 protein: CASNTGNEAFF. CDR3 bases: TGTGCCAGCAACACGGGGAATGAAGCTTTCTTT.

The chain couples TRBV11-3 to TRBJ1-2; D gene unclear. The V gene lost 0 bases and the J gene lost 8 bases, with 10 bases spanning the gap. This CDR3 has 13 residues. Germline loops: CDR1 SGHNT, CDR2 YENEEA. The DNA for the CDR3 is TGTGCCAGCAGCTTAGATGATTGGGCGGGCTACACCTTC. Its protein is CASSLDDWAGYTF.

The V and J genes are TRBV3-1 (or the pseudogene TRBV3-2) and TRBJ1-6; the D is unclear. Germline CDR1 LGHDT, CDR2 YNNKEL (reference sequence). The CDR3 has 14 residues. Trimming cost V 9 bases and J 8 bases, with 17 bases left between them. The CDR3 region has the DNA TGTGCCAGTAAGACTGGTAGGTCGCATTCACCCCTCCACTTT. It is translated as CASKTGRSHSPLHF.